The 8 T cell receptor beta chains presented below share a single source sample, sequenced in a study of post-analysis software for immune sequencing data. Overall study results and limits: Five or six TRBV segments (TRBV5-6, TRBV5-1 and TRBV20-1 among them) occurred more frequently in patients than in controls.

TCR beta cDNA libraries included unique molecular identifiers. TCRdb re-called the PCR reads through MiXCR, storing one row per CDR3 protein. Here the sample spans fewer than 900,000 distinct CDR3 sequences, about 45% being singletons. Which antigens these TCRs recognize remains unknown. What was sequenced was blood. These receptors were collected from a girl aged 5-17 years with multiple sclerosis.

This clonotype was detected ten times or more. The rearrangement uses TRBV9 and TRBJ2-3; a weak D match, TRBD1 (5 bases). CDR1 is SGDLS, CDR2 YYNGEE, per germline. This CDR3 is 14 amino acids long. Trimming pared 1 base from V and 4 bases from J, leaving 10 bases between. The CDR3 DNA reads as TGTGCCAGCAGCGTATCGACAGCCCCAGATACGCAGTATTTT. The encoded protein is CASSVSTAPDTQYF.

The genes are TRBV15 and TRBJ2-7; tentative D call: TRBD2 (5 bases). Germline V gene data show CDR1 as LNHNV and CDR2 as YYDKDF (reference sequence). This CDR3 is built from 16 residues. V shed 0 bases and J shed 3 bases, with 15 bases lying between them. The CDR3 bases are TGTGCCACCAGCAGAGATCCCCGGGGTGGCTACTACGAGCAGTACTTC. Translated, it gives CATSRDPRGGYYEQYF.

This clonotype was picked up a small number of times. The chain employs TRBV7-2 and TRBJ2-3, with 14 bases that match TRBD2. J lost 3 bases, V lost 5 bases, and 16 bases had no gene match. Looked up from germline, CDR1 is SGHTA and CDR2 is FQGNSA. The CDR3 is 20 residues long. As DNA, the CDR3 is TGTGCCAGCAGCCAAATACCGGGACTAGCGGGAGAAGTAAGGACAGATACGCAGTATTTT. Protein sequence: CASSQIPGLAGEVRTDTQYF.

The chain joins TRBV9 to TRBJ2-1; 9 positions match TRBD2. V trimming: 0 bases; J trimming: 3 bases; junction bases outside the gene matches: 16. The CDR3 consists of 20 residues. CDR1 SGDLS and CDR2 YYNGEE come from the germline V gene. The CDR3 nucleotides read TGTGCCAGCAGCGTAGAGTGGGGGTTTAGCGGGAGCGTGGGCTACAATGAGCAGTTCTTC. Amino acid sequence: CASSVEWGFSGSVGYNEQFF. Full variable domain (outside the CDR3, taken from reference TRBV9 and TRBJ2-1): DSGVTQTPKHLITATGQRVTLRCSPRSGDLSVYWYQQSLDQGLQFLIQYYNGEERAKGNILERFSAQQFPDLHSELNLSSLELGDSALYFCASSVEWGFSGSVGYNEQFFGPGTRLTVL.

The chain couples TRBV7-2 to TRBJ2-3; TRBD1 agrees at 11 bases. Trimming removed 5 bases from V and 1 base from J; junction bases left unmatched: 5. In germline, CDR1 is SGHTA, CDR2 FQGNSA. The CDR3 runs 16 residues. Here the CDR3 reads CASSLGTGGGTDTQYF. DNA of the CDR3: TGTGCCAGCAGCCTAGGGACAGGGGGTGGCACAGATACGCAGTATTTT.

The chain combines TRBV29-1 with TRBJ2-5; D is ambiguous. Looked up from germline, CDR1 is SQVTM and CDR2 is ANQGSEA. This CDR3 is 15 amino acids long. The V gene lost 4 bases and the J gene lost 0 bases, with 15 bases spanning the gap. CDR3 sequence (DNA): TGCAGCGTTGTTCCATTCCTGAGAAACCAAGAGACCCAGTACTTC. Amino acids: CSVVPFLRNQETQYF.

This CDR3 is CASRPTGGPTRAFF. In nucleotides, the CDR3 is TGTGCCAGCAGGCCGACCGGGGGGCCAACGAGAGCTTTCTTT. The chain couples TRBV11-2 to TRBJ1-1; D is possibly TRBD1 (6 bases). Germline CDR1 reads SGHAT; CDR2 reads FQNNGV. V was shortened by 6 bases and J by 10 bases, with 21 bases between the two germline ends. The CDR3 is made up of 14 amino acids. The full variable domain, in which reference TRBV11-2 and TRBJ1-1 provide the parts outside the CDR3, is EAGVAQSPRYKIIEKRQSVAFWCNPISGHATLYWYQQILGQGPKLLIQFQNNGVVDDSQLPKDRFSAERLKGVDSTLKIQPAKLEDSAVYLCASRPTGGPTRAFFGQGTRLTVV.

The count of this clonotype is one. Written as DNA, the CDR3 is TGCAGTGCTAGAGATAGTTTCGGAGTGTGGGAGACCCAGTACTTC. Amino acids: CSARDSFGVWETQYF. The gene calls are TRBV20-1 and TRBJ2-7; D remains ambiguous. The better agreement between TRBJ2-5 and the DNA end casts doubt on the J call. Per germline, CDR1 DFQATT and CDR2 SNEGSKA (reference sequence). This CDR3 is 15 amino acids long.